One T cell receptor (beta chain) is described in this entry. The antigen is not known. The CDR3 end is not reached by the read, which stops 3 residues before it; the germline J gene fills it in. TCRdb's table, derived via immunoSEQ multiplex PCR, lists solely in-frame clones and lacks some. The specimen has 25,000 to 35,000 clones, none found just once. This sample is part of a study of T cell clonality in common variable immunodeficiency. Regarding the study as a whole: CVID subjects shared fewer TCRbeta clones than healthy controls did. Fewer deletions and N-nucleotide insertions were reportedly seen in common variable immunodeficiency TCR beta sequences.

Germline CDR1 reads SGHTA; CDR2 reads FQGNSA. The V end was cut by 1 base, the J end by 6 bases, with 16 bases between. This CDR3 has 15 residues. Blood came from CVID subjects not ill and not taking immunomodulatory or immunosuppressive medication. The chain joins TRBV7-2 to TRBJ2-7; D perhaps matches TRBD2 (6 bases). Material: peripheral blood mononuclear cells. The sequence derives from a human donor with common variable immunodeficiency. CDR3 DNA, as far as it was read: TGTGCCAGCAGCTTAGGGGCAGGTGGGGGGTCCGAG. Protein sequence: CASSLGAGGGSE. The CDR3 in full is CASSLGAGGGSEQYF.